This is a list of T cell receptor beta chains from one sample in a study of shared T cell receptors in the human thymus. The repertoire was sequenced with immunoSEQ multiplex PCR; TCRdb's copy has only in-frame clones and lacks some. The sample has hundreds of thousands of clones, 95% seen once. The sample was thymocytes. The receptors here all came from a human donor. Each CDR3 is given with its conserved first and last residue. The D gene is left open where the match is weak. Clone size is not always given. Where it is, it says once, few, many or a class for expanded clones.

clone_size: few; v_call: TRBV10-3; j_call: TRBJ2-5; d_call: NA; cdr3_aa: CAISVSSQRVKQETQYF; cdr3_nt: TGTGCCATCAGTGTTTCATCCCAGCGGGTTAAACAAGAGACCCAGTACTTC
clone_size: NA; v_call: TRBV7-2; j_call: TRBJ2-7; d_call: TRBD1; cdr3_aa: CASSFRDRNYEQYF; cdr3_nt: TGTGCCAGCAGCTTTCGGGACAGGAATTACGAGCAGTACTTC
clone_size: few; v_call: TRBV30; j_call: TRBJ2-1; d_call: NA; cdr3_aa: CAWSVPGGEQFF; cdr3_nt: TGTGCCTGGAGTGTACCCGGTGGTGAGCAGTTCTTC
clone_size: NA; v_call: TRBV30; j_call: TRBJ1-3; d_call: NA; cdr3_aa: CAWSVGSGNTIYF; cdr3_nt: TGTGCCTGGAGTGTGGGGTCTGGAAACACCATATATTTT
clone_size: NA; v_call: TRBV19; j_call: TRBJ2-7; d_call: TRBD2; cdr3_aa: CASSLGLAGSSSYEQYF; cdr3_nt: TGTGCCAGTAGTCTAGGACTAGCGGGATCAAGCTCCTACGAGCAGTACTTC
clone_size: NA; v_call: TRBV7-3; j_call: TRBJ2-1; d_call: TRBD2; cdr3_aa: CASKTGGLADQSPNEQFF; cdr3_nt: TGTGCCAGCAAAACCGGTGGGCTAGCGGACCAGAGCCCCAATGAGCAGTTCTTC
clone_size: NA; v_call: TRBV28; j_call: TRBJ2-7; d_call: TRBD2; cdr3_aa: CASSLLRGLAGDHEQYF; cdr3_nt: TGTGCCAGCAGTTTACTTAGGGGCCTAGCGGGAGATCACGAGCAGTACTTC
clone_size: NA; v_call: TRBV9; j_call: TRBJ2-5; d_call: NA; cdr3_aa: CASSGYRGTEQETQYF; cdr3_nt: TGTGCCAGCAGCGGGTACCGCGGGACAGAACAAGAGACCCAGTACTTC
clone_size: NA; v_call: TRBV9; j_call: TRBJ1-1; d_call: NA; cdr3_aa: CASSVVGSNTEAFF; cdr3_nt: TGTGCCAGCAGCGTAGTGGGATCGAACACTGAAGCTTTCTTT
clone_size: once; v_call: TRBV5-1; j_call: TRBJ2-7; d_call: NA; cdr3_aa: CASSSTTKSYEQYF; cdr3_nt: TGCGCCAGCAGCTCTACGACAAAGTCCTACGAGCAGTACTTC
clone_size: NA; v_call: TRBV18; j_call: TRBJ2-1; d_call: TRBD2; cdr3_aa: CASSPTSGSIHEQFF; cdr3_nt: TGTGCCAGCTCACCGACTAGCGGGAGTATCCATGAGCAGTTCTTC
clone_size: NA; v_call: TRBV7-2; j_call: TRBJ2-1; d_call: TRBD2; cdr3_aa: CASSQGTSGGNEQFF; cdr3_nt: TGTGCCAGCAGCCAAGGCACTAGCGGAGGGAATGAGCAGTTCTTC
clone_size: NA; v_call: TRBV5-1; j_call: TRBJ2-1; d_call: TRBD2; cdr3_aa: CASSLDVGTGGNEQFF; cdr3_nt: TGCGCCAGCAGCTTGGATGTGGGGACGGGGGGCAATGAGCAGTTCTTC
clone_size: NA; v_call: TRBV7-9; j_call: TRBJ2-7; d_call: TRBD2; cdr3_aa: CASSWGLAGSSYEQYF; cdr3_nt: TGTGCCAGCAGCTGGGGACTAGCGGGGAGCTCCTACGAGCAGTACTTC
clone_size: NA; v_call: TRBV19; j_call: TRBJ2-2; d_call: TRBD1; cdr3_aa: CASSTRPGQKPNTGELFF; cdr3_nt: TGTGCCAGTAGTACCCGGCCGGGACAGAAACCGAACACCGGGGAGCTGTTTTTT
clone_size: NA; v_call: TRBV7-2; j_call: TRBJ1-3; d_call: TRBD1; cdr3_aa: CASKPIPGQALSGNTIYF; cdr3_nt: TGTGCCAGCAAGCCCATACCGGGACAGGCCCTTTCTGGAAACACCATATATTTT
clone_size: NA; v_call: TRBV7-9; j_call: TRBJ2-1; d_call: TRBD2; cdr3_aa: CASSLEGIGLAEFF; cdr3_nt: TGTGCCAGCAGCTTAGAGGGTATCGGGCTAGCGGAGTTCTTC
clone_size: NA; v_call: TRBV25-1; j_call: TRBJ1-5; d_call: TRBD1; cdr3_aa: CASSGGTGFEQPQHF; cdr3_nt: TGTGCCAGCAGTGGAGGGACAGGGTTTGAACAGCCCCAGCATTTT